The rows below give T cell receptor beta chains drawn from one sample of a study of T cell repertoires in cytomegalovirus infection. One entry per CDR3 protein results from TCRdb running MiXCR on the reads. There are 150,000 to 200,000 distinct CDR3 sequences in the sample; under 15% occur only once, and over 20% lies in the top ten. The sequenced material came from PBMCs. These receptors came from a human donor in good health (CMV status not recorded). Some clones in this sample may be carry-over from other donors' samples. Each CDR3 is given with its conserved first and last residue. The D gene is left open where the match is weak. A row's size may be missing; if present it is once, few, many or a size class.

cdr3_aa | cdr3_nt | v_call | d_call | j_call | clone_size
CASSDKGQEYEKLFF | TGTGCCAGCAGTGATAAAGGACAGGAGTATGAAAAACTGTTTTTT | TRBV25-1 | TRBD1 | TRBJ1-4 | few
CASSLAGQGSTGELFF | TGCGCCAGCAGCTTGGCCGGACAGGGATCCACCGGGGAGCTGTTTTTT | TRBV5-1 | TRBD1 | TRBJ2-2 | NA
CSARQGTNTEAFF | TGCAGCGCTCGACAGGGAACGAACACTGAAGCTTTCTTT | TRBV29-1 | TRBD1 | TRBJ1-1 | NA
CASSESSLSQPQHF | TGTGCCAGCAGTGAATCCAGCCTTTCTCAGCCCCAGCATTTT | TRBV2 | NA | TRBJ1-5 | few
CASSPPVHPAGANVLTF | TGTGCCAGCAGCCCTCCAGTTCATCCGGCTGGGGCCAACGTCCTGACTTTC | TRBV5-5 | NA | TRBJ2-6 | many
CASSLGSGGSNQPQHF | TGTGCCAGCAGCTTAGGGTCAGGGGGGAGTAATCAGCCCCAGCATTTT | TRBV7-2 | TRBD1 | TRBJ1-5 | many
CASSLWAAGTGELFF | TGTGCCAGCAGCTTATGGGCGGCGGGCACCGGGGAGCTGTTTTTT | TRBV7-8 | NA | TRBJ2-2 | many
CASSLDRGRDQPQHF | TGCGCCAGCAGCCTGGACAGGGGGCGCGATCAGCCCCAGCATTTT | TRBV5-1 | TRBD1 | TRBJ1-5 | few
CASSYGTDRDQPQHF | TGTGCCAGCAGTTACGGGACAGACCGGGATCAGCCCCAGCATTTT | TRBV28 | TRBD1 | TRBJ1-5 | NA
CATSGTGGDYEQYF | TGTGCCACCAGTGGGACAGGGGGCGATTACGAGCAGTACTTC | TRBV24-1 | TRBD1 | TRBJ2-7 | many
CASSETGEAFF | TGTGCCAGCAGTGAGACAGGGGAAGCTTTCTTT | TRBV25-1 | TRBD1 | TRBJ1-1 | NA
CSVSQWTSGRADEQFF | TGCAGCGTTTCCCAATGGACTAGCGGGAGGGCGGATGAGCAGTTCTTC | TRBV29-1 | TRBD2 | TRBJ2-1 | NA
CASSYQSGTTYEQYF | TGTGCCAGCAGTTACCAAAGCGGGACCACCTACGAGCAGTACTTC | TRBV6-5 | TRBD2 | TRBJ2-7 | NA
CASSFAARNEQFF | TGTGCCAGCAGCTTCGCAGCACGGAATGAGCAGTTCTTC | TRBV7-3 | NA | TRBJ2-1 | NA
CSVEVVKVGRVIYEQYF | TGCAGCGTTGAAGTCGTTAAGGTGGGCAGGGTGATCTACGAGCAGTACTTC | TRBV29-1 | NA | TRBJ2-7 | few
CASSPPGRDSGNTIYF | TGCGCCAGCAGCCCGCCGGGACGAGACTCTGGAAACACCATATATTTT | TRBV4-1 | NA | TRBJ1-3 | NA
CASSLTWNYGYTF | TGCGCCAGCAGCCTTACTTGGAACTATGGCTACACCTTC | TRBV4-1 | NA | TRBJ1-2 | NA
CASSPSGGLYEQYF | TGTGCCAGCAGCCCAAGCGGGGGGCTCTACGAGCAGTACTTC | TRBV7-3 | TRBD2 | TRBJ2-7 | many
CASSPGYYGYTF | TGTGCCAGCAGCCCGGGCTACTATGGCTACACCTTC | TRBV28 | NA | TRBJ1-2 | NA
CASSTQDRGLSDGYTF | TGCGCCAGCAGCACCCAGGACAGGGGGCTATCGGATGGCTACACCTTC | TRBV5-1 | TRBD1 | TRBJ1-2 | NA
CASSQGATNSYEQYF | TGCGCCAGCAGCCAAGGAGCGACCAACTCCTACGAGCAGTACTTC | TRBV4-3 | NA | TRBJ2-7 | NA
CSVEWTDTNTGELFF | TGCAGCGTTGAATGGACAGATACAAACACCGGGGAGCTGTTTTTT | TRBV29-1 | NA | TRBJ2-2 | NA
CASSGSPGFTEAFF | TGTGCCAGCAGCGGGAGTCCGGGGTTTACTGAAGCTTTCTTT | TRBV27 | NA | TRBJ1-1 | NA
CASSLDGRANTEAFF | TGTGCCAGCAGCTTGGACGGACGGGCGAACACTGAAGCTTTCTTT | TRBV7-8 | NA | TRBJ1-1 | many
CASSSRQGAYTGELFF | TGTGCCAGCAGCTCTCGACAGGGGGCATATACCGGGGAGCTGTTTTTT | TRBV7-3 | TRBD1 | TRBJ2-2 | NA
CSVELWRESTDTQYF | TGCAGCGTTGAATTGTGGCGGGAAAGCACAGATACGCAGTATTTT | TRBV29-1 | NA | TRBJ2-3 | NA
CASSFGRTGTNSNQPQHF | TGTGCCAGCAGTTTTGGCCGTACAGGGACTAATAGCAATCAGCCCCAGCATTTT | TRBV28 | NA | TRBJ1-5 | many
CASSPDRGDTQYF | TGTGCCAGCAGCCCCGACAGGGGTGATACGCAGTATTTT | TRBV11-2 | TRBD1 | TRBJ2-3 | NA